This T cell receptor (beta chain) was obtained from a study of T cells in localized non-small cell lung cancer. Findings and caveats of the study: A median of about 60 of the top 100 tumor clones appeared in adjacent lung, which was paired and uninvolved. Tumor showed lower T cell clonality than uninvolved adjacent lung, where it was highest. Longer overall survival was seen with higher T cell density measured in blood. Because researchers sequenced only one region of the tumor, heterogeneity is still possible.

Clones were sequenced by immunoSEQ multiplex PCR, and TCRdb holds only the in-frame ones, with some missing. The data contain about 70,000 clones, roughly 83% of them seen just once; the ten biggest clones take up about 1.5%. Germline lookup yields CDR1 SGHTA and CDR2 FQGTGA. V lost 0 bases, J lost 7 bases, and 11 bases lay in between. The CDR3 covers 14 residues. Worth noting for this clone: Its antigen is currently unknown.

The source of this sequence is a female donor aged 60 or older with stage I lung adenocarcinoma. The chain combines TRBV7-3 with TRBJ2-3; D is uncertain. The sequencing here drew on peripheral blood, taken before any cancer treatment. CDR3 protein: CASSLTGRMNTQYF. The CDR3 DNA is TGTGCCAGCAGCTTAACCGGGCGAATGAATACGCAGTATTTT.